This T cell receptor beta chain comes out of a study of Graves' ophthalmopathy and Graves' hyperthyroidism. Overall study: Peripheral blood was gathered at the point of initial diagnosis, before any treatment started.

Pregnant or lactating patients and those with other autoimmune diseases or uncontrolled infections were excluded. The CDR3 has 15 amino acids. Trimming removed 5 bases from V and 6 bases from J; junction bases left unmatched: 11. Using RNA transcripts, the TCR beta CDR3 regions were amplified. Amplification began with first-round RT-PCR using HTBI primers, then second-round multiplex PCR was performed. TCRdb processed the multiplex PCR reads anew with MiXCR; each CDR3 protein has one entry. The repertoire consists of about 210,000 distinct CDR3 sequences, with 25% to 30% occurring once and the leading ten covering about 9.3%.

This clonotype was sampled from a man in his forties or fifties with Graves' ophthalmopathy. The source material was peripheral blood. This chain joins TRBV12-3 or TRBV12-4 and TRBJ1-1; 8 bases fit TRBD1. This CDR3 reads CASSPEDRGGPEAFF. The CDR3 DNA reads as TGTGCCAGCAGTCCCGAAGACAGGGGAGGGCCTGAAGCTTTCTTT.